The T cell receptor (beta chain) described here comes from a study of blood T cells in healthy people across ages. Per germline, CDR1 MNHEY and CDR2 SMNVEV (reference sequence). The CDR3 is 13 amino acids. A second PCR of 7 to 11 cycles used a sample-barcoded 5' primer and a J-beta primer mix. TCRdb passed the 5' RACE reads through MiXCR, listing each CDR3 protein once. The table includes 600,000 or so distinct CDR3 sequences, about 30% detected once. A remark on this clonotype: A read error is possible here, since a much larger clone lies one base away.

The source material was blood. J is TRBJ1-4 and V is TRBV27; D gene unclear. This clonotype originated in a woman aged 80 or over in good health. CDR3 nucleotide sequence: TGTGCCGGCAGTTATTCGCCGGATGAAAAACTGTTTTTT. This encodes CAGSYSPDEKLFF.